This T cell receptor beta chain comes out of a study of T cells after yellow fever vaccination. The germline V gene encodes CDR1 SGHTA and CDR2 FQGNSA. This CDR3 is 13 amino acids long. V dropped 5 bases and J dropped 1 base, with 8 bases sitting between them. Whole-study results and caveats: Clones that expanded after primary vaccination mostly reappeared after the booster (less than 98% CD4, approximately 85% CD8). On re-exposure, the response was weaker but peaked faster, at day 5 versus 15. Across the CD4 and CD8 compartments, a small share of clonotypes was present in both.

The TCR cDNA carried a universal primer site and UMIs from 5'RACE template switching. TCRdb re-derived calls from the 5' RACE reads in MiXCR, one entry per CDR3 protein. In the table there are some 600,000 distinct CDR3 sequences, roughly an eighth of which are singletons. This clonotype came up many times. Its cognate antigen is unknown. This chain joins TRBV7-2 and TRBJ2-5; possibly TRBD1 for D (6 bases). Sequencing used PBMCs, obtained on the day of the yellow fever booster vaccination. The source is a man aged 30-40 years who received the YFV17D yellow fever vaccine. CDR3 loop: CASSRDTQETQYF. The CDR3, as DNA: TGTGCCAGCAGCCGGGACACCCAAGAGACCCAGTACTTC.